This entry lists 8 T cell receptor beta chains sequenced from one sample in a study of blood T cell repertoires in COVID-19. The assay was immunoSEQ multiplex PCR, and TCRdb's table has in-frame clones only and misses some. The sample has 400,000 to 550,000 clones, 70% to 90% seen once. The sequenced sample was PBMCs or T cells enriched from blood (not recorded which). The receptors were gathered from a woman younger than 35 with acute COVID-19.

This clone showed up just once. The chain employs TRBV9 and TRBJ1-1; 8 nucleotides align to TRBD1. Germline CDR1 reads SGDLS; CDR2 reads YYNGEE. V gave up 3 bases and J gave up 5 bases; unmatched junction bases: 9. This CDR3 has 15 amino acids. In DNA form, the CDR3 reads TGTGCCAGCAGCGCGCATCAGGGGGCGGTGACTGAAGCTTTCTTT. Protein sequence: CASSAHQGAVTEAFF.

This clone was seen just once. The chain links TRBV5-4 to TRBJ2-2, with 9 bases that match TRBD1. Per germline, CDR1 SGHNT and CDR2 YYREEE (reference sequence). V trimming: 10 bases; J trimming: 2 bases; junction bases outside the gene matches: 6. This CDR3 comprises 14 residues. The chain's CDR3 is CALRTGANTGELFF. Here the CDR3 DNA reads TGTGCCCTACGGACAGGGGCCAACACCGGGGAGCTGTTTTTT.

CDR3 bases: TGTGCCAGTAGTATAACGACTAGCAACAATGAGCAGTTCTTC. Its protein product is CASSITTSNNEQFF. The chain carries TRBV19 and TRBJ2-1; 7 bases agree with TRBD2. The CDR3 sequence is 14 residues long. V lost 2 bases, J lost 5 bases, and 3 bases stayed unmatched. The germline gives CDR1 LNHDA, CDR2 SQIVND (reference sequence).

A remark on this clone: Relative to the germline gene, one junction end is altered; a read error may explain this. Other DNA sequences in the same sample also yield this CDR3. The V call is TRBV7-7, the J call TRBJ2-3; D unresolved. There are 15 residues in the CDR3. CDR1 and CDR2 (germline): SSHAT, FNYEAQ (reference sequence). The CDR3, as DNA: TGTGCTAGCAGCTTGTCGTCGCGGAGCACAGATACGCAGTATTTT. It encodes CASSLSSRSTDTQYF.

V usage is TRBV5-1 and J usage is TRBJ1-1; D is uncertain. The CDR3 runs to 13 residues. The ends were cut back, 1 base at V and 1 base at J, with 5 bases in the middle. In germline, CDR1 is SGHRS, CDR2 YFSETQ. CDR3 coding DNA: TGCGCCAGCAGCTTGCCAGGGAACACTGAAGCTTTCTTT. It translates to CASSLPGNTEAFF.

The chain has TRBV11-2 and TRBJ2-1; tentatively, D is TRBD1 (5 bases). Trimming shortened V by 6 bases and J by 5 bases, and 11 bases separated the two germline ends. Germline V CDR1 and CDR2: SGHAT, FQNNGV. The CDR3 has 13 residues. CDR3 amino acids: CASRHIRDNEQFF. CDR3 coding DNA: TGTGCCAGCAGACATATCAGGGACAATGAGCAGTTCTTC.

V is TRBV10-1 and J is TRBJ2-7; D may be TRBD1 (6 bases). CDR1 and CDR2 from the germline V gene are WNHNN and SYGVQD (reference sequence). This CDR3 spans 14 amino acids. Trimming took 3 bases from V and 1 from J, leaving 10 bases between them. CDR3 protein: CASSEGTPSYEQYF. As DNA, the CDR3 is TGCGCCAGCAGTGAAGGGACACCGTCCTACGAGCAGTACTTC.

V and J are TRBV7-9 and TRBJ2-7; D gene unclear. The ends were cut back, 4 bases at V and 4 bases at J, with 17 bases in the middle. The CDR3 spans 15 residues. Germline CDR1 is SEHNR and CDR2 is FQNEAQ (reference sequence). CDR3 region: CASSSPVSESYEQYF. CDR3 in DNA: TGTGCCAGCAGCTCACCAGTCAGCGAGAGTTACGAGCAGTACTTC.